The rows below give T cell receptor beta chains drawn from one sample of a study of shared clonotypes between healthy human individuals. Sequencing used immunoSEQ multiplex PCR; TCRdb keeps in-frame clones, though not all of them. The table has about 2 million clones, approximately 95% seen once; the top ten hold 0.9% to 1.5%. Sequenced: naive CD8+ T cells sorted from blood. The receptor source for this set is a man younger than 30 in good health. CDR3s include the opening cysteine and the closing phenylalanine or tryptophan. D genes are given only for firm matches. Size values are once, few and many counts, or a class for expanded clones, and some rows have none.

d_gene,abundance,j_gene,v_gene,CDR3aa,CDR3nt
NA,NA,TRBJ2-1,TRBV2,CASTATEGWGEQFF,TGTGCCAGCACTGCCACGGAAGGGTGGGGTGAGCAGTTCTTC
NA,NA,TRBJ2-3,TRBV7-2,CASSLGGWAYF,TGTGCCAGCAGCTTAGGGGGTTGGGCGTATTTT
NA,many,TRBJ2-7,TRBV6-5,CASRGADYEQYF,TGTGCCAGCAGGGGAGCGGACTACGAGCAGTACTTC
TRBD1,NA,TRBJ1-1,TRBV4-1,CASSQEEDRVTEAFF,TGCGCCAGCAGCCAAGAGGAGGACAGGGTGACTGAAGCTTTCTTT
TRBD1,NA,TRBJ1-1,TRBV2,CASRRGLDTEAFF,TGTGCCAGCAGGAGGGGGCTCGACACTGAAGCTTTCTTT
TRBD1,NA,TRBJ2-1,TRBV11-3,CASSRGETGGANYEQFF,TGTGCCAGCAGCCGTGGGGAAACAGGGGGCGCGAACTATGAGCAGTTCTTC
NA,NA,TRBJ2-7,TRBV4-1,CASSQAPQAYEQYF,TGCGCCAGCAGCCAAGCCCCGCAGGCCTACGAGCAGTACTTC
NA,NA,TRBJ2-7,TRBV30,CAWSPDSYEQYF,TGTGCCTGGAGCCCGGACAGCTACGAGCAGTACTTC
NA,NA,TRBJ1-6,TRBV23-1,CASSQLPLGGAGSPLHF,TGCGCCAGCAGTCAACTCCCTCTTGGGGGCGCTGGGTCACCCCTCCACTTT
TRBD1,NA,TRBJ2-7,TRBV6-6,CASGQVSYEQYF,TGTGCCAGCGGACAGGTTTCCTACGAGCAGTACTTC
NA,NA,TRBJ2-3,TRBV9,CASSVSGVSTDLTDTQYF,TGTGCCAGCAGCGTATCAGGGGTCTCGACGGATCTCACAGATACGCAGTATTTT
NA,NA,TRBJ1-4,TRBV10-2,CASSPTGYNEKLFF,TGCGCCAGCAGCCCCACAGGCTATAATGAAAAACTGTTTTTT
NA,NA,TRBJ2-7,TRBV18,CASSQEGGGPPEQYF,TGTGCCAGCTCGCAGGAGGGCGGAGGCCCTCCCGAGCAGTACTTC
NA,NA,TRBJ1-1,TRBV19,CASSIADHNAMNTEAFF,TGTGCCAGTAGTATAGCAGACCATAACGCCATGAACACTGAAGCTTTCTTT
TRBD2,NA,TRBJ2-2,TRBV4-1,CASSPGLAGAGELFF,TGCGCCAGCAGCCCAGGACTAGCGGGAGCCGGGGAGCTGTTTTTT
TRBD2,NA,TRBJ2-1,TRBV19,CASSIDLTSGVEQFF,TGTGCCAGTAGTATAGACTTGACTAGCGGGGTTGAGCAGTTCTTC
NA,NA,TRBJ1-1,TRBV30,CASEVGGTEAFF,TGTGCCTCCGAGGTGGGTGGCACTGAAGCTTTCTTT
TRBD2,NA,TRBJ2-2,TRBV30,CAWSAGTGELFF,TGTGCCTGGTCAGCGGGGACCGGGGAGCTGTTTTTT
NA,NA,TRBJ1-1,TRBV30,CAWSEHPNTEAFF,TGTGCCTGGAGTGAACACCCGAACACTGAAGCTTTCTTT
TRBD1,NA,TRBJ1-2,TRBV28,CASSKEDRELEGDYTF,TGTGCCAGCAGTAAGGAGGACAGGGAATTGGAAGGCGACTACACCTTC
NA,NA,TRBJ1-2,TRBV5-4,CASTLGAGYGYTF,TGTGCCAGCACCCTTGGTGCGGGGTACGGCTACACCTTC
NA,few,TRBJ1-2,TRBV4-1,CASSQAGGYTF,TGCGCCAGCAGCCAGGCAGGTGGCTACACCTTC
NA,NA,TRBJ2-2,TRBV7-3,CASSSLQLYTGELFF,TGTGCCAGCAGCTCTTTACAGCTTTACACCGGGGAGCTGTTTTTT
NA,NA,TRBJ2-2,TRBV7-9,CASSRQENTGELFF,TGTGCCAGCAGCCGACAGGAAAACACCGGGGAGCTGTTTTTT
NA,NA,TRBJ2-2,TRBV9,CASSVAWHLNTGELFF,TGTGCCAGCAGCGTAGCTTGGCACCTGAACACCGGGGAGCTGTTTTTT
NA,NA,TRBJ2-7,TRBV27,CASSPSMGTVPYEQYF,TGTGCCAGCAGCCCTTCCATGGGGACGGTTCCCTACGAGCAGTACTTC
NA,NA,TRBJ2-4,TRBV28,CASSPTLAKNIQYF,TGTGCCAGCAGCCCCACATTAGCCAAAAACATTCAGTACTTC
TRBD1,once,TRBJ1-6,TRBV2,CASLEGASNSPLHF,TGTGCCAGTCTTGAGGGGGCAAGTAATTCACCCCTCCACTTT
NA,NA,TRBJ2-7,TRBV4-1,CASSQEGSVSYEQYF,TGCGCCAGCAGCCAAGAGGGTAGCGTCTCCTACGAGCAGTACTTC
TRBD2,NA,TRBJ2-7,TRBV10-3,CAISPVGSGRADEQYF,TGTGCCATCAGTCCTGTCGGTAGCGGGAGGGCCGACGAGCAGTACTTC
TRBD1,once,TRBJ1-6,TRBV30,CAWSVQGSSPLHF,TGTGCCTGGAGTGTACAGGGGAGTTCACCCCTCCACTTT
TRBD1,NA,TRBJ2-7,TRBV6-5,CATTDRDFRQYF,TGTGCCACCACCGACAGGGATTTTCGGCAGTACTTC
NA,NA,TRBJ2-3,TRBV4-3,CASSQGGEGADTQYF,TGCGCCAGCAGCCAAGGGGGTGAGGGAGCAGATACGCAGTATTTT
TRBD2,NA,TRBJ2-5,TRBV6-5,CASRLAGMETQYF,TGTGCCAGCAGACTAGCGGGAATGGAGACCCAGTACTTC
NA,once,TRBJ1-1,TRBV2,CASSVPPEGNTEAFF,TGTGCCAGCAGTGTCCCCCCCGAGGGGAACACTGAAGCTTTCTTT
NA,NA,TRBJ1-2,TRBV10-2,CASTRGSDGYTF,TGCGCCAGCACCAGGGGCTCTGATGGCTACACCTTC
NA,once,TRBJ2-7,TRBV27,CASSWDVTYEQYF,TGTGCCAGCAGTTGGGACGTTACCTACGAGCAGTACTTC
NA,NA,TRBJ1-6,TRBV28,CASTERALILYNSPLHF,TGTGCCAGTACCGAGAGGGCCCTTATCTTATATAATTCACCCCTCCACTTT
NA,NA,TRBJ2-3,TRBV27,CASIPATSTDTQYF,TGTGCCAGCATCCCCGCCACTAGCACAGATACGCAGTATTTT
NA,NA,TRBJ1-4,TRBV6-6,CASGTGATNEKLFF,TGTGCCAGCGGGACCGGCGCAACTAATGAAAAACTGTTTTTT
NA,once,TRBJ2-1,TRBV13,CASSGGGPYNEQFF,TGTGCCAGCAGCGGAGGGGGGCCCTACAATGAGCAGTTCTTC
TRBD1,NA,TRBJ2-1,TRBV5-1,CASSLDRGSDEQFF,TGCGCCAGCAGCTTGGACAGGGGGAGCGATGAGCAGTTCTTC
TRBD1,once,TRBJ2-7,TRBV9,CASSPTGGDYEQYF,TGTGCCAGCAGCCCGACAGGGGGTGACTACGAGCAGTACTTC